A single sample is the source of the 15 T cell receptor beta chains below, sequenced in a study of cytomegalovirus exposure and HLA in healthy donors. With 60 Vbeta and 13 Jbeta primers, the PCR was carried out. Sequencing used immunoSEQ multiplex PCR; TCRdb keeps in-frame clones, though not all of them. The table lists fewer than 50,000 clones, about 66% of them singletons, with around 20% in the top ten. The source material was PBMCs. The source of these receptors is a man aged 45-60 years in good health and CMV-seropositive.

The chain is built from TRBV4-1 and TRBJ2-3, with 8 bases matching TRBD2. Trimming at V came to 4 bases and at J to 2 bases, leaving 11 bases not matched to a gene. Germline-derived CDR1 and CDR2 are MGHRA and YSYEKL. The CDR3 totals 17 residues. The CDR3 reads CASSLQAGAQYTDTQYF. The CDR3 DNA follows: TGCGCCAGCAGCCTTCAAGCGGGGGCCCAATACACAGATACGCAGTATTTT.

The chain is built from TRBV14 and TRBJ1-2, with D possibly being TRBD1 (5 bases). V was clipped by 0 bases and J by 11 bases, with 16 bases between them. This CDR3 region has 14 residues. Germline V gene data show CDR1 as SGHDN and CDR2 as FVKESK. This CDR3 reads CASSQDRGRAGYTF. The CDR3 nucleotides read TGTGCCAGCAGCCAAGATCGAGGCAGGGCGGGGTACACCTTC.

V is TRBV29-1 and J is TRBJ1-1, with a tentative D call TRBD1 (6 bases). Looked up from germline, CDR1 is SQVTM and CDR2 is ANQGSEA. V was trimmed by 3 bases and J by 1 base, leaving 12 bases between them. The CDR3 loop spans 14 amino acids. CDR3 protein: CSVDFTTGNTEAFF. DNA for the CDR3: TGCAGCGTTGATTTTACGACAGGGAACACTGAAGCTTTCTTT.

This clone was recorded many times. The gene calls are TRBV5-6 and TRBJ2-2; 10 bases map to TRBD1. The CDR3 runs to 16 residues. The V segment lost 3 bases and the J segment 5 bases; nucleotides outside the gene matches: 7. Germline-derived CDR1 and CDR2 are SGHDT and YYEEEE. The CDR3 sequence is CASSWGTGAGTGELFF. Here the CDR3 DNA reads TGTGCCAGCAGCTGGGGGACAGGGGCGGGGACCGGGGAGCTGTTTTTT.

The chain couples TRBV7-2 to TRBJ1-2; 10 bases are a match to TRBD1. The junction had 6 bases not matched to a gene; V was cut back by 4 bases and J by 4 bases. Germline CDR1 reads SGHTA; CDR2 reads FQGNSA. The CDR3 sequence is 15 residues long. CDR3 sequence reads: CASSSGQGGRYGYTF. In DNA form, the CDR3 reads TGTGCCAGCAGCTCCGGACAGGGGGGTCGCTATGGCTACACCTTC. Based on the CDR3 plus reference TRBV7-2 and TRBJ1-2, the full variable domain is GAGVSQSPSNKVTEKGKDVELRCDPISGHTALYWYRQSLGQGLEFLIYFQGNSAPDKSGLPSDRFSAERTGGSVSTLTIQRTQQEDSAVYLCASSSGQGGRYGYTFGSGTRLTVV.

The chain couples TRBV9 to TRBJ1-3; D unclear. Germline loops: CDR1 SGDLS, CDR2 YYNGEE. The CDR3 is made up of 14 amino acids. With 0 bases removed from V and 2 bases from J, the gap between germline ends came to 6 bases. CDR3 DNA: TGTGCCAGCAGCGTAGGAGGAACTGGAAACACCATATATTTT. Its protein is CASSVGGTGNTIYF.

The V gene is TRBV4-3, the J gene TRBJ1-5; possible D gene TRBD1, 6 bases. Trimming took 0 bases from V and 9 from J, leaving 18 bases between them. There are 16 residues in the CDR3. The germline V gene encodes CDR1 LGHNA and CDR2 YSLEER. CDR3 region: CASSQERGQGSWPQHF. DNA for the CDR3: TGCGCCAGCAGCCAAGAACGAGGTCAGGGGTCATGGCCCCAGCATTTT.

V is TRBV5-4 and J is TRBJ2-6; 7 bases agree with TRBD2. CDR3 length: 15 residues. J was trimmed by 1 base and V by 4 bases; bases with no gene match: 2. Looked up from germline, CDR1 is SGHNT and CDR2 is YYREEE (reference sequence). This CDR3 is CASSTGGSGANVLTF. The CDR3 region has the DNA TGTGCCAGCAGCACGGGGGGATCTGGGGCCAACGTCCTGACTTTC.

V is TRBV6-4 and J is TRBJ2-2; D perhaps matches TRBD1 (5 bases). This CDR3 contains 16 residues. Germline lookup yields CDR1 MRHNA and CDR2 SNTAGT. The V end lost 1 base, the J end lost 1 base, and 10 bases lay between the germline ends. This chain's CDR3 is CASSDLLDRNTGELFF. In nucleotides, the CDR3 is TGTGCCAGCAGTGACTTGCTTGACAGGAACACCGGGGAGCTGTTTTTT.

The chain uses TRBV25-1 and TRBJ1-1, with a possible D match to TRBD1 (6 bases). The ends were cut back, 1 base at V and 5 bases at J, with 8 bases in the middle. The CDR3 is 13 amino acids. Germline CDR1 is MGHDK and CDR2 is SYGVNS. The CDR3 nucleotides are TGTGCCAGCAGTGAATTAAGGGGGACTGAAGCTTTCTTT. It translates to CASSELRGTEAFF.

This sequence joins TRBV15 and TRBJ1-2; 9 bases are a match to TRBD1. The ends lost 4 bases at V and 4 bases at J; junction bases unmatched: 7. The germline gives CDR1 LNHNV, CDR2 YYDKDF (reference sequence). The CDR3 has 15 amino acids. The CDR3 DNA sequence: TGTGCCACCAGCAACCAACAGGGGGCTGGCTATGGCTACACCTTC. Its protein is CATSNQQGAGYGYTF.

This chain joins TRBV27 and TRBJ2-7, with TRBD1 matching 7 bases. Unmatched junction bases numbered 8, after V lost 4 bases and J lost 5 bases. Germline V lookup: CDR1 MNHEY, CDR2 SMNVEV (reference sequence). The CDR3 length is 14 residues. CDR3 sequence reads: CASSSPTGSNEQYF. The CDR3 DNA sequence: TGTGCCAGCAGTTCCCCGACAGGGTCTAACGAGCAGTACTTC.

This clone was seen a handful of times. The chain joins TRBV7-2 to TRBJ1-2; 7 bases fit TRBD1. The germline CDR1 and CDR2 sequences are SGHTA and FQGNSA. Germline trimming cut 5 bases from V and 3 bases from J; bases unmatched to any gene: 6. The CDR3 length is 14 residues. CDR3 DNA sequence: TGTGCCAGCAGCCAGGACAGGTTTTACTATGGCTACACCTTC. Protein product: CASSQDRFYYGYTF.

The V call is TRBV29-1, the J call TRBJ2-3; TRBD2 matches at 10 bases. V shed 0 bases, J shed 10 bases, and the junction held 10 bases outside the gene matches. The germline gives CDR1 SQVTM, CDR2 ANQGSEA. This CDR3 is 15 amino acids long. The CDR3 bases are TGCAGCGTTGAAGATCGAGCGGGGGGGTCGGGATCGCAGTATTTT. Protein product: CSVEDRAGGSGSQYF.

The chain combines TRBV14 with TRBJ1-5, with TRBD1 matching over 7 bases. CDR1 and CDR2 (germline): SGHDN, FVKESK. This CDR3 is built from 15 residues. J lost 3 bases, V lost 4 bases, and 6 bases had no gene match. The CDR3 bases are TGTGCCAGCAGCCTGGGACAGCTATACAATCAGCCCCAGCATTTT. Its protein is CASSLGQLYNQPQHF.